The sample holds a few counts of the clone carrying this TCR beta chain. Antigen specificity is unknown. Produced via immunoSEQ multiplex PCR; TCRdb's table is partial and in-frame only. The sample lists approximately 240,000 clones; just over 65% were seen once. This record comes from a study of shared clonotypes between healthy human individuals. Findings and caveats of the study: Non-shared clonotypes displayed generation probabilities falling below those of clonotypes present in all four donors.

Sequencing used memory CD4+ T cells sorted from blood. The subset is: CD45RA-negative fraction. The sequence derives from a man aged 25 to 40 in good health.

In DNA form, the CDR3 reads TGCACCAGCAGCCAACGGTGTTGGCCTCAGGGCCAGCCCCAGCATTTT. It is translated as CTSSQRCWPQGQPQHF. The chain couples TRBV1 to TRBJ1-5; the table names TRBD1, a call not compared with the DNA. TRBV1 is a pseudogene locus. The CDR3 has 16 amino acids.